The 18 T cell receptor beta chains given below trace back to one sample, sequenced in a study of shared clonotypes between healthy human individuals. Some clones are missing from TCRdb's copy, which holds only in-frame ones; the method was immunoSEQ multiplex PCR. The data hold approximately 2.4 million clones, with roughly 95% observed a single time. Sequenced material: naive CD4+ T cells sorted from blood. Indicated subset: CD45RA+ positively selected. The receptors originated from a man between 18 and 35 years old in good health.

V gene TRBV5-1 combines with J gene TRBJ2-7; D might be TRBD1 (6 bases). Germline values: CDR1 SGHRS, CDR2 YFSETQ. The CDR3 extends over 14 amino acids. Trimming took off 0 bases at V and 5 bases at J, with 12 bases between the two ends. CDR3 region: CASSLGGPGHEQYF. The DNA of the CDR3 is TGCGCCAGCAGCTTGGGGGGGCCAGGCCACGAGCAGTACTTC.

This clone came up a few times. Other DNA sequences in the sample encode the same CDR3. The V call is TRBV4-1, the J call TRBJ1-6, with 7 bases that match TRBD1. CDR3 length equals 15 residues. Trimming at V came to 0 bases and at J to 10 bases, leaving 6 bases not matched to a gene. CDR1 is MGHRA, CDR2 YSYEKL, per germline. This CDR3 reads CASSQEGQGGSPLHF. The CDR3 DNA is TGCGCCAGCAGCCAAGAAGGGCAGGGGGGATCACCCCTCCACTTT.

This rearrangement joins TRBV28 to TRBJ2-2, with 12 bases identical to TRBD1. Germline V gives CDR1 MDHEN, CDR2 SYDVKM. With V trimmed by 5 bases and J by 5 bases, 9 bases remained unmatched. This CDR3 has 17 residues. DNA of the CDR3: TGTGCCAGCAGTCTACTCTCGGGACAGGGGGCAACCGGGGAGCTGTTTTTT. Its protein product is CASSLLSGQGATGELFF.

The chain employs TRBV6-1 and TRBJ2-7, with 10 nucleotides matching TRBD1. The CDR3 extends over 15 amino acids. From germline, CDR1 is MNHNS and CDR2 SASEGT. V lost 7 bases and J lost 2; bases outside the gene matches: 8. In nucleotides, the CDR3 is TGTGCCAGCATTTTTACGGGACAGGGGCCCTACGAGCAGTACTTC. It is translated as CASIFTGQGPYEQYF.

This sequence joins TRBV2 and TRBJ2-3; possibly TRBD1 for D (5 bases). The V end lost 1 base, the J end lost 14 bases, and 16 bases lay between the germline ends. Germline V CDR1 and CDR2: SNHLY, FYNNEI. This CDR3 comprises 13 residues. CDR3 protein: CASSEEWQGGPYF. CDR3 nucleotide sequence: TGTGCCAGCAGTGAAGAATGGCAGGGTGGGCCGTATTTT.

This sequence joins TRBV10-1 and TRBJ2-1; 9 bases line up with TRBD2. The J segment lost 7 bases and the V segment lost 0 bases, leaving 7 bases of the junction unmatched. Germline values: CDR1 WNHNN, CDR2 SYGVQD (reference sequence). This CDR3 has 16 amino acids. CDR3 sequence reads: CASSESGSGSVNEQFF. CDR3 nucleotides: TGCGCCAGCAGTGAGTCTGGTAGCGGGAGTGTGAATGAGCAGTTCTTC.

V usage is TRBV2 and J usage is TRBJ1-4; D unresolved. Per germline, CDR1 SNHLY and CDR2 FYNNEI. This CDR3 region has 14 residues. V lost 4 bases, J lost 7 bases, and 13 bases lay in between. The CDR3 sequence: CASSVEGGGEKLFF. The CDR3 DNA reads TGTGCCAGCAGTGTAGAAGGCGGCGGTGAAAAACTGTTTTTT.

The chain employs TRBV5-8 and TRBJ2-5; 9 bases are a match to TRBD1. Germline V lookup: CDR1 SGHTS, CDR2 YDEGEE. The CDR3 sequence is 14 residues long. The V gene end was trimmed by 0 bases and the J gene end by 5 bases; junction bases not matched to a gene: 2. CDR3 in amino acids: CASSLVQGAETQYF. DNA of the CDR3: TGTGCCAGCAGCTTGGTACAGGGGGCCGAGACCCAGTACTTC.

This chain joins TRBV27 and TRBJ1-4; 9 bases agree with TRBD1. This CDR3 is 14 amino acids long. Germline V lookup: CDR1 MNHEY, CDR2 SMNVEV (reference sequence). J was trimmed by 5 bases and V by 6 bases; bases with no gene match: 4. CDR3 in DNA: TGTGCCAGCAGACAACAGGGGGCAAATGAAAAACTGTTTTTT. Amino acid sequence: CASRQQGANEKLFF.

This chain connects TRBV30 to TRBJ1-2; TRBD1 matches at 9 bases. The junction had 10 bases not matched to a gene; V was cut back by 0 bases and J by 8 bases. This CDR3 contains 15 residues. Germline V gene sequence: CDR1 GTSNPN, CDR2 SVGIG (reference sequence). CDR3 in amino acids: CAWSVDPGQGFGYTF. CDR3 nucleotide sequence: TGTGCCTGGAGTGTAGACCCGGGACAGGGTTTCGGCTACACCTTC.

This clone was observed a single time. The chain uses TRBV6-5 and TRBJ2-3, with a tentative D call TRBD2 (6 bases). This CDR3 comprises 14 residues. Looked up from germline, CDR1 is MNHEY and CDR2 is SVGAGI. Trimming took off 5 bases at V and 0 bases at J, with 9 bases between the two ends. CDR3 region: CASSVGTSTDTQYF. CDR3 coding DNA: TGTGCCAGCAGTGTAGGGACTAGCACAGATACGCAGTATTTT.

V is TRBV11-2 and J is TRBJ2-1; D possibly corresponds to TRBD1 (6 bases). V was clipped by 5 bases and J by 10 bases, with 21 bases between them. The CDR3 spans 15 residues. Germline V gene lookup returns CDR1 SGHAT and CDR2 FQNNGV. The CDR3 DNA reads TGTGCCAGCAGCCCGACCCCAGGGGTTCAGGGAGAGCAGTTCTTC. Translation: CASSPTPGVQGEQFF.

The chain is built from TRBV2 and TRBJ2-1; 11 bases line up with TRBD2. Unmatched junction bases numbered 14, after V lost 5 bases and J lost 8 bases. Per germline, CDR1 SNHLY and CDR2 FYNNEI. The CDR3 has 17 amino acids. In nucleotides, the CDR3 is TGTGCCAGCAGTCGTTCTGGGGTCCTAGCGGGAGGTTATGAGCAGTTCTTC. Protein product: CASSRSGVLAGGYEQFF.

The genes are TRBV9 and TRBJ2-1; possibly TRBD1 or TRBD2 for D (5 bases each). V lost 2 bases to trimming and J lost 6 bases, with 15 bases between them. Germline V CDR1 and CDR2: SGDLS, YYNGEE. The CDR3 has 15 amino acids. CDR3 bases: TGTGCCAGCAGCGTCTCCGGGACCGGCGGCAATGAGCAGTTCTTC. The encoded protein is CASSVSGTGGNEQFF. Combining the CDR3 with reference TRBV9 and TRBJ2-1 gives the whole variable domain DSGVTQTPKHLITATGQRVTLRCSPRSGDLSVYWYQQSLDQGLQFLIQYYNGEERAKGNILERFSAQQFPDLHSELNLSSLELGDSALYFCASSVSGTGGNEQFFGPGTRLTVL.

For the CDR3, the DNA is TGTGCCACCTCACAGGGCCTAGAGACTGAAGCTTTCTTT. The encoded protein is CATSQGLETEAFF. The J gene is TRBJ1-1, the V gene TRBV6-5, with TRBD1 as a possible D gene (6 bases). Germline loops: CDR1 MNHEY, CDR2 SVGAGI. Trimming removed 10 bases from V and 5 bases from J, with 17 bases in between. The CDR3 runs 13 residues.

V gene TRBV9 combines with J gene TRBJ1-6; no definite D call. Germline V CDR1 and CDR2: SGDLS, YYNGEE. V was pared by 2 bases and J by 7 bases, with 10 bases between. The CDR3 runs to 14 residues. The CDR3 protein is CASSVTDENSPLHF. The CDR3 region has the DNA TGTGCCAGCAGCGTTACCGATGAAAATTCACCCCTCCACTTT.

The gene calls are TRBV9 and TRBJ2-2; 10 nucleotides agree with TRBD1. Germline CDR1 is SGDLS and CDR2 is YYNGEE. The CDR3 length is 14 residues. J was trimmed by 5 bases and V by 4 bases; bases with no gene match: 2. CDR3 residues: CASSMGQGTGELFF. Written as DNA, the CDR3 is TGTGCCAGCAGCATGGGACAGGGGACCGGGGAGCTGTTTTTT.

This clone was counted between two and nine times. The same CDR3 arises from other DNA sequences in this sample as well. This chain links TRBV10-3 with TRBJ1-1; D not certain. The CDR3 loop spans 13 amino acids. Trimming left V 2 bases short and J 1 base short, with 5 bases between. From germline, CDR1 is ENHRY and CDR2 SYGVKD. CDR3 residues: CAISEQENTEAFF. The CDR3 DNA sequence: TGTGCCATCAGTGAGCAGGAGAACACTGAAGCTTTCTTT.